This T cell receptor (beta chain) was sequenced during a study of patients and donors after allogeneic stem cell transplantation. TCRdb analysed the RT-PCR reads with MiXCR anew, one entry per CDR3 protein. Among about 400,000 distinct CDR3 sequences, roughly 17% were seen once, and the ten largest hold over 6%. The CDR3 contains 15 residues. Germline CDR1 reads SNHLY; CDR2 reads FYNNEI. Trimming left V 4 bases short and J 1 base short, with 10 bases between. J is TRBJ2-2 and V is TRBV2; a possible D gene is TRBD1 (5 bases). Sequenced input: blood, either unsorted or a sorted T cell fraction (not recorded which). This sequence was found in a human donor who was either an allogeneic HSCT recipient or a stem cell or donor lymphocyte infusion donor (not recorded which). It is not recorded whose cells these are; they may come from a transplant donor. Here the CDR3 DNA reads TGTGCCAGCAGTGGGGGCAAACTGAACACCGGGGAGCTGTTTTTT. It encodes CASSGGKLNTGELFF. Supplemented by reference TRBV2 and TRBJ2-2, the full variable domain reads EPEVTQTPSHQVTQMGQEVILRCVPISNHLYFYWYRQILGQKVEFLVSFYNNEISEKSEIFDDQFSVERPDGSNFTLKIRSTKLEDSAMYFCASSGGKLNTGELFFGEGSRLTVL.